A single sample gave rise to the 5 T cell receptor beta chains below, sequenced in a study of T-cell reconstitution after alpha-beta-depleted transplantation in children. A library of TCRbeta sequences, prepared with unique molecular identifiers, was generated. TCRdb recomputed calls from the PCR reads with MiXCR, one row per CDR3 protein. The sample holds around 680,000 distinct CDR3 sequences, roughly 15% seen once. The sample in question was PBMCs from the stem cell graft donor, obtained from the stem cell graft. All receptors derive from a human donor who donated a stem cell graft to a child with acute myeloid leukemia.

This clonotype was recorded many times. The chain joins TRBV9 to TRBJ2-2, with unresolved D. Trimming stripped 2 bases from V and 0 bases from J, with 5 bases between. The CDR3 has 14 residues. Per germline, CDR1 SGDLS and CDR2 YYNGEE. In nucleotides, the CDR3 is TGTGCCAGCAGCGTTCTAACGAACACCGGGGAGCTGTTTTTT. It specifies CASSVLTNTGELFF.

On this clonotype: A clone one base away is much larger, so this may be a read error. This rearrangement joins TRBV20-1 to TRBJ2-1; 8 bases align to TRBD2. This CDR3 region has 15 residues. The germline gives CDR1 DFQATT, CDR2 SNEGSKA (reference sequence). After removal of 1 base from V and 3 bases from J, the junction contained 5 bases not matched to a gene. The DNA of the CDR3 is TGCAGTGCTAGAGGGGGACTAGGGAACTACAATGAGCAGTTCTTC. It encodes CSARGGLGNYNEQFF.

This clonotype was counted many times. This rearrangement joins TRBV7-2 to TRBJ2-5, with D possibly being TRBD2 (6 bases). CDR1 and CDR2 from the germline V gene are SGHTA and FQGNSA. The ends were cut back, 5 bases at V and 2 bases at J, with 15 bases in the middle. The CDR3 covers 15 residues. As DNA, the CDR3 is TGTGCCAGCAGCGCACGGGACTTACCGCAAGAGACCCAGTACTTC. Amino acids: CASSARDLPQETQYF.

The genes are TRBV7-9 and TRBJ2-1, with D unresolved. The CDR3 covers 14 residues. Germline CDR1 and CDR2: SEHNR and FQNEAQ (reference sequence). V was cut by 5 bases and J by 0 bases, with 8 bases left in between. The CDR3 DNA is TGTGCCAGCAGCGGGGTTGGCTCCTACAATGAGCAGTTCTTC. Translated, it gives CASSGVGSYNEQFF.

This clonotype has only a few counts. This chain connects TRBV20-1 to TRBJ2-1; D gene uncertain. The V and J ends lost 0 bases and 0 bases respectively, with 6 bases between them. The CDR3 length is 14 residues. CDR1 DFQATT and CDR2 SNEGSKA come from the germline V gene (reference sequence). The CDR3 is CSAREQNSYNEQFF. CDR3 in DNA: TGCAGTGCTAGAGAACAGAACTCCTACAATGAGCAGTTCTTC.